This T cell receptor beta chain was sequenced during a study of technical replicates of blood from a handful of donors. Sequencing used immunoSEQ multiplex PCR; TCRdb keeps in-frame clones, though not all of them. The sample shows over 85,000 clones, around 94% of them seen only once. The clonotype comes from a human donor in good health. The sample taken for sequencing was T cells isolated from PBMCs.

The CDR3 DNA sequence: TGTGCCAGCAGTTCCCCCGACAGGACCTATGGCTACACCTTC. This encodes CASSSPDRTYGYTF. The V and J genes are TRBV28 and TRBJ1-2; D perhaps matches TRBD1 (6 bases). The CDR3 consists of 14 residues. Germline CDR1 is MDHEN and CDR2 is SYDVKM. Trimming left V 4 bases short and J 4 bases short, with 13 bases between.